Below are 17 T cell receptor beta chains sequenced from a single sample in a study of blood T cell repertoires in COVID-19. Sequenced by immunoSEQ multiplex PCR; TCRdb stores in-frame clones only, minus some. The sample contains fewer than 200,000 clones, around four fifths of which appear only once. The specimen sequenced was PBMCs or T cells enriched from blood (not recorded which). These TCRs come from a woman between 50 and 59 years old who had recovered from COVID-19.

This clone has a handful of counts. The V and J genes are TRBV2 and TRBJ2-2; 14 nucleotides align to TRBD2. The CDR3 has 15 amino acids. The V segment lost 6 bases and the J segment 6 bases; nucleotides outside the gene matches: 3. Germline lookup yields CDR1 SNHLY and CDR2 FYNNEI. The CDR3 DNA reads as TGTGCCAGCAGGGGGACTAGCGGGAGTCCCGGGGAGCTGTTTTTT. Translated: CASRGTSGSPGELFF.

The genes are TRBV3-1 (or the pseudogene TRBV3-2) and TRBJ2-1; tentative D call: TRBD2 (6 bases). The V gene's germline CDR1 is LGHDT and CDR2 YNNKEL (reference sequence). V lost 0 bases, J lost 5 bases, and 17 bases lay in between. The CDR3 consists of 17 residues. In DNA, the CDR3 is TGTGCCAGCAGCCAAGATCGCCAAGCGGGCCTACACAATGAGCAGTTCTTC. Its protein product is CASSQDRQAGLHNEQFF.

The chain carries TRBV3-1 (or the pseudogene TRBV3-2) and TRBJ2-5; TRBD2 matches 9 bases. With 1 base clipped from V and 5 bases from J, the junction kept 8 bases outside the gene matches. CDR1 LGHDT and CDR2 YNNKEL come from the germline V gene (reference sequence). This CDR3 region has 16 residues. The CDR3 is CASSQVSAGGVETQYF. In DNA, the CDR3 is TGTGCCAGCAGCCAAGTATCAGCGGGAGGAGTCGAGACCCAGTACTTC.

The chain employs TRBV4-2 and TRBJ2-2, with 10 bases identical to TRBD2. The CDR3 runs to 17 residues. J lost 0 bases, V lost 4 bases, and 5 bases had no gene match. CDR1 and CDR2 (germline): LGHNA, YNFKEQ. CDR3 sequence (DNA): TGTGCCAGCAGCCTGAATGGACTAGCGGCGAACACCGGGGAGCTGTTTTTT. It translates to CASSLNGLAANTGELFF.

The chain recombines TRBV18 with TRBJ1-2; D perhaps matches TRBD1 (5 bases). V was shortened by 2 bases and J by 3 bases, with 13 bases between the two germline ends. CDR1 and CDR2 (germline): KGHSH, LQKENI. This CDR3 is built from 15 residues. The CDR3 reads CASSPVSEGHYGYTF. The CDR3 bases are TGTGCCAGCTCACCAGTATCGGAGGGGCACTATGGCTACACCTTC.

The chain carries TRBV7-2 and TRBJ1-4, with 7 bases that match TRBD1. With 6 bases clipped from V and 3 bases from J, the junction kept 10 bases outside the gene matches. CDR1 is SGHTA and CDR2 is FQGNSA in the germline V gene. This CDR3 comprises 16 residues. The CDR3 reads CASSPQGRVANEKLFF. The CDR3 DNA reads as TGTGCCAGCAGTCCACAGGGGCGCGTAGCTAATGAAAAACTGTTTTTT.

CDR3 DNA sequence: TGTGCCAGCAGCCTTAGCGGGGGATCCTACAATGAGCAGTTCTTC. Amino acid sequence: CASSLSGGSYNEQFF. The chain uses TRBV3-1 (or the pseudogene TRBV3-2) and TRBJ2-1, with 9 bases aligning to TRBD2. With V trimmed by 4 bases and J by 1 base, 2 bases remained unmatched. CDR3 size: 15 residues. Germline V gene sequence: CDR1 LGHDT, CDR2 YNNKEL (reference sequence).

This chain joins TRBV9 and TRBJ1-1; possibly TRBD1 for D (5 bases). The CDR3 runs to 14 residues. Looked up from germline, CDR1 is SGDLS and CDR2 is YYNGEE. The V end was cut by 0 bases, the J end by 4 bases, with 10 bases between. In nucleotides, the CDR3 is TGTGCCAGCAGCGTAGGGCAGGGAAGCACTGAAGCTTTCTTT. This gives the protein CASSVGQGSTEAFF.

The V gene is TRBV3-1 (or the pseudogene TRBV3-2), the J gene TRBJ2-7; 7 bases fit TRBD2. The CDR3 covers 14 residues. Germline V gene data show CDR1 as LGHDT and CDR2 as YNNKEL (reference sequence). After removal of 4 bases from V and 7 bases from J, the junction contained 10 bases not matched to a gene. The CDR3 is CASSLRGGSEEQYF. CDR3 coding DNA: TGTGCCAGCAGCCTCCGGGGCGGGAGTGAAGAGCAGTACTTC.

This clone was seen more than once but under ten times. The chain combines TRBV5-1 with TRBJ2-7, with TRBD1 matching 8 bases. The CDR3 has 14 residues. The germline CDR1 and CDR2 sequences are SGHRS and YFSETQ. The V gene end was trimmed by 5 bases and the J gene end by 4 bases; junction bases not matched to a gene: 8. The CDR3 is CASRPGTGAYEQYF. The CDR3 DNA reads TGCGCCAGCAGACCCGGGACAGGTGCTTACGAGCAGTACTTC.

This chain links TRBV19 with TRBJ2-5, with a possible D match to TRBD2 (5 bases). This CDR3 has 13 amino acids. Trimming removed 5 bases at V and 4 bases at J, with 11 bases between. Per germline, CDR1 LNHDA and CDR2 SQIVND (reference sequence). CDR3 region: CASSRGDGETQYF. DNA for the CDR3: TGTGCCAGTAGTCGGGGAGATGGAGAGACCCAGTACTTC.

The V and J genes are TRBV28 and TRBJ2-1, with 7 bases fitting TRBD2. Germline V gene lookup returns CDR1 MDHEN and CDR2 SYDVKM. This CDR3 is 15 amino acids long. V shed 6 bases, J shed 8 bases, and the junction held 13 bases outside the gene matches. The CDR3 spells CASSRSLRTRDEQFF. The CDR3 DNA sequence: TGTGCCAGCAGCCGTAGCCTCCGGACTAGGGATGAGCAGTTCTTC.

This clone has a handful of counts. This chain uses TRBV5-1 with TRBJ2-1; D ambiguous. The CDR3 covers 16 residues. Germline values: CDR1 SGHRS, CDR2 YFSETQ. Trimming pared 1 base from V and 0 bases from J, leaving 11 bases between. The CDR3 loop is CASSLSAASSYNEQFF. In DNA, the CDR3 is TGCGCCAGCAGCTTGAGTGCGGCAAGCTCCTACAATGAGCAGTTCTTC.

V is TRBV12-3 or TRBV12-4 and J is TRBJ2-7; D gene unclear. V gave up 2 bases and J gave up 3 bases, with 5 bases separating them. The CDR3 loop spans 12 amino acids. The CDR3 here is CASSLNHYEQYF. The CDR3 DNA is TGTGCCAGCAGTTTAAATCACTACGAGCAGTACTTC.

The chain uses TRBV28 and TRBJ2-5; maybe TRBD1 (5 bases). Germline V gives CDR1 MDHEN, CDR2 SYDVKM. The CDR3 spans 14 residues. V was clipped by 5 bases and J by 2 bases, with 12 bases between them. This CDR3 reads CASSLRQIQETQYF. The DNA for the CDR3 is TGTGCCAGCAGTCTTCGACAGATACAAGAGACCCAGTACTTC.

The chain recombines TRBV7-9 with TRBJ2-5, with 9 bases identical to TRBD1. V lost 2 bases and J lost 5; bases outside the gene matches: 6. Germline assignment: CDR1 SEHNR and CDR2 FQNEAQ (reference sequence). This CDR3 has 15 residues. In DNA form, the CDR3 reads TGTGCCAGCAGCTTACCTACCGGGACAGGGGAGACCCAGTACTTC. The encoded protein is CASSLPTGTGETQYF.

The chain combines TRBV11-2 with TRBJ2-7; 8 nucleotides agree with TRBD2. Germline V gene data show CDR1 as SGHAT and CDR2 as FQNNGV. V was pared by 2 bases and J by 3 bases, with 3 bases of the junction left unmatched. The CDR3 extends over 14 amino acids. This CDR3 is CASSLSSGNYEQYF. The CDR3 DNA is TGTGCCAGCAGCTTAAGTAGCGGGAACTACGAGCAGTACTTC.